The present T cell receptor beta chain was sequenced within a study of blood T cell repertoires in COVID-19 (dated by TCRdb to the early 2020s). At the level of the whole study: The collaborator samples originated in the United States, Italy and Spain and spanned the acute and convalescent phases of COVID-19. The material from the prospective study consisted of cDNA or gDNA derived from T cells, B-cell-depleted T cells, or PBMCs. The dataset comprised deeply sampled blood TCRbeta repertoires from subjects exposed to, actively infected with, or recovered from COVID-19. A freely available public database, intended as a resource for researchers studying the immune response to SARS-CoV-2, is where the repertoires were released. Samples were obtained from the ongoing ImmuneRACE study (first 160 participants) and from about 1,300 subjects provided by 6 global collaborators. Sample metadata almost always included a de-identified subject ID, COVID-19 status, age in years and sex. Where available, HLA class I and class II types were taken from metadata supplied by the sample provider and were not determined by assay-based typing. Study-level results and caveats: How much clinical and demographic metadata was included differed by source and by participant, and the metadata was provided uncurated.

Via the germline V gene (reference sequence), CDR1 is LGHDT and CDR2 YNNKEL. Counted from cysteine to phenylalanine, this CDR3 has 15 amino acids. Only CDR3 DNA remains: 45 bases, in frame from the first base. The germline V and J ends show losses of 5 bases and 4 bases respectively, and no gene match explains 7 bases of the junction. TCRbeta CDR3 regions were amplified from genomic DNA using the immunoSEQ Assay, a bias-controlled multiplex PCR. Per the source publication's procedure: The number of nucleated cells in each sample was estimated from the amplification of reference gene primers within the assay. To quantify the absolute abundance of each unique TCRbeta CDR3 rearrangement, sequence reads were collapsed and filtered. Productive Simpson clonality was computed per sample as the square root of Simpson's diversity index over productive rearrangements. TCRdb limited this immuneACCESS table to in-frame rearrangements with V and J called. A share of clones is missing; checked studies link under half to unresolved V genes, and the rest is unexplained. V and J calls and clone size are given by that table; D and trimming were obtained from the DNA. The sample table shows 200,000 to 250,000 clones, and 85% to 90% are seen once. In total, the top ten clones hold 2.2% of the sample.

This clone came up once. Its antigen is unknown. No quality values exist for individual bases; no much larger clone is one base distant. The collaborating institutions used their own protocols to collect whole blood in K2EDTA tubes. For TCRbeta analysis, collaborators shipped samples as frozen whole blood, isolated PBMCs, or DNA extracted from either of those sample types. Source material: peripheral blood. The rearranged segments are TRBV3-1 (or the pseudogene TRBV3-2) and TRBJ2-1; TRBD1 lines up with 8 middle nucleotides. This receptor was taken from a woman aged 45 to 65 with acute or convalescent COVID-19. The CDR3 loop reads CASSLPDRGYNEQFF. The DNA reads TGTGCCAGCAGCTTGCCAGACAGGGGTTACAATGAGCAGTTCTTC.